This is a list of T cell receptor beta chains from one sample in a study of blood T cell repertoires in COVID-19. Clones were sequenced by immunoSEQ multiplex PCR, and TCRdb holds only the in-frame ones, with some missing. In the table there are 200,000 to 250,000 clones, about 89% of which are singletons. Sequences were obtained from peripheral blood. These receptors all come from a woman aged 60-70 years who had recovered from COVID-19. The conserved cysteine and the conserved F or W are not part of the CDR3 here. The order of the fields is clone size, J gene, V gene, CDR3 protein. Clone size is given for some rows only: seen once, a few or many times, or a class if the clone is expanded.

size: NA; J: TRBJ1-6; V: TRBV18; CDR3: ASSPKQGENSPLH
size: NA; J: TRBJ2-3; V: TRBV7-3; CDR3: VSGDPSTDTQY
size: NA; J: TRBJ1-1; V: TRBV7-9; CDR3: ASSLGAGAGATEAF
size: NA; J: TRBJ1-1; V: TRBV7-9; CDR3: ASSSATGEAF
size: NA; J: TRBJ2-7; V: TRBV27; CDR3: ASSPIRDTEQY
size: once; J: TRBJ2-3; V: TRBV3-1/TRBV3-2; CDR3: ASSHRDATQY
size: NA; J: TRBJ2-7; V: TRBV5-1; CDR3: ASSGSSGGWEQY
size: NA; J: TRBJ2-2; V: TRBV7-2; CDR3: ASSWGGGNTGELF
size: NA; J: TRBJ2-3; V: TRBV24-1; CDR3: ATSRQGSPGRTDTQY
size: NA; J: TRBJ1-2; V: TRBV2; CDR3: ASGPDRALHGYT
size: NA; J: TRBJ1-5; V: TRBV19; CDR3: ASSSAMDRGHQPQH
size: NA; J: TRBJ2-7; V: TRBV29-1; CDR3: SVEDVTGGPYEQY
size: NA; J: TRBJ2-3; V: TRBV3-1/TRBV3-2; CDR3: ASSQRGSTDTQY
size: NA; J: TRBJ2-7; V: TRBV4-3; CDR3: ASSQDFDDRVAYEQY
size: NA; J: TRBJ1-4; V: TRBV5-5; CDR3: ASSLMPDRSNEKLF
size: few; J: TRBJ2-1; V: TRBV5-5; CDR3: ASRRDSSYNEQF
size: NA; J: TRBJ1-5; V: TRBV7-6; CDR3: ASSSGPGVNQPQH
size: NA; J: TRBJ1-5; V: TRBV10-3; CDR3: AISDGGWQPQH
size: NA; J: TRBJ2-2; V: TRBV2; CDR3: ASSPTSSTGELF
size: NA; J: TRBJ2-1; V: TRBV19; CDR3: ATQGQRGFNEQF
size: NA; J: TRBJ2-3; V: TRBV19; CDR3: ASSRLSVTSTDTQY
size: medium-sized; J: TRBJ1-2; V: TRBV9; CDR3: ASSGPGTGRDYT
size: few; J: TRBJ2-7; V: TRBV10-3; CDR3: AISLRTSGGYEQY
size: NA; J: TRBJ2-7; V: TRBV19; CDR3: ASSIMGQGHEQY
size: NA; J: TRBJ1-2; V: TRBV7-2; CDR3: ASSFSGNYGYT
size: NA; J: TRBJ1-3; V: TRBV4-1; CDR3: ASSQTGQGENTIY
size: NA; J: TRBJ2-3; V: TRBV20-1; CDR3: SASPGADTQY
size: once; J: TRBJ1-1; V: TRBV7-3; CDR3: ASSSQGGTEAF
size: NA; J: TRBJ1-1; V: TRBV5-1; CDR3: ASGVGTANTEAF
size: NA; J: TRBJ2-3; V: TRBV5-4; CDR3: ASSASQGQGFGSDTQY
size: NA; J: TRBJ1-6; V: TRBV3-1/TRBV3-2; CDR3: ASSQTTGGWSPLH
size: few; J: TRBJ2-7; V: TRBV28; CDR3: ASRRQGALYEQY
size: NA; J: TRBJ1-6; V: TRBV19; CDR3: ASRMVVINSPLH
size: NA; J: TRBJ1-3; V: TRBV3-1/TRBV3-2; CDR3: ASSPWTVSGNTIY
size: NA; J: TRBJ1-2; V: TRBV3-1/TRBV3-2; CDR3: ASSRTRDSRGYT
size: NA; J: TRBJ1-3; V: TRBV6-2/TRBV6-3; CDR3: ASSYPRHRLFSGNTIY
size: NA; J: TRBJ1-5; V: TRBV20-1; CDR3: SASEGGNQPQH
size: NA; J: TRBJ2-7; V: TRBV5-4; CDR3: ASSSGTSGGPLRSEQY
size: once; J: TRBJ1-6; V: TRBV7-3; CDR3: ASSLTGDSPLH
size: once; J: TRBJ1-1; V: TRBV5-5; CDR3: ASSTGTVNTEAF
size: NA; J: TRBJ2-7; V: TRBV5-6; CDR3: ASSPGVATEQY
size: NA; J: TRBJ1-1; V: TRBV2; CDR3: ASSERTGETTEAF
size: few; J: TRBJ1-1; V: TRBV24-1; CDR3: ATRLSGQGAVNTEAF
size: NA; J: TRBJ2-1; V: TRBV7-9; CDR3: ASSIPPDINEQF
size: NA; J: TRBJ2-2; V: TRBV13; CDR3: ASSLQQEYTGELF
size: few; J: TRBJ2-1; V: TRBV5-1; CDR3: ASTRGLAGNNEQF
size: NA; J: TRBJ1-1; V: TRBV9; CDR3: ASSVDGGDTEAF
size: NA; J: TRBJ2-7; V: TRBV5-4; CDR3: ASSSDGVEQY
size: NA; J: TRBJ1-2; V: TRBV3-1/TRBV3-2; CDR3: ASRGGWDGYT
size: once; J: TRBJ1-4; V: TRBV7-9; CDR3: ASSRGAGINEKLF
size: NA; J: TRBJ2-3; V: TRBV15; CDR3: ATSRGPGDTQY
size: NA; J: TRBJ1-5; V: TRBV29-1; CDR3: SVRRGLDQPQH
size: NA; J: TRBJ2-7; V: TRBV11-2; CDR3: ASSNVRGNEQY
size: NA; J: TRBJ1-5; V: TRBV20-1; CDR3: SASPGGGNQPQH